A selection of T cell receptor beta chains follows, all from one sample in a study of cytomegalovirus exposure and HLA in healthy donors. Sequencing used immunoSEQ multiplex PCR; TCRdb keeps in-frame clones, though not all of them. This table holds approximately 300,000 clones, roughly nine tenths found once. Sequenced: PBMCs. Receptor source: a woman aged 25 to 39 in good health and CMV-seropositive. CDR3s include the opening cysteine and the closing phenylalanine or tryptophan. A D gene is named only where the DNA matches it firmly. Rows give clone size only sometimes, using once, few, many, or a class for an expanded clone.

d_gene,v_gene,abundance,j_gene,CDR3nt,CDR3aa
-,TRBV7-2,once,TRBJ2-5,TGTGCCAGCAGCTTGCGGGGAGCGGCTACCCGGAGAGAGACCCAGTACTTC,CASSLRGAATRRETQYF
-,TRBV5-1,-,TRBJ1-5,TGCGCCAGCAGCTTGGACCATAGTCAGGGAATCTATCAGCCCCAGCATTTT,CASSLDHSQGIYQPQHF
TRBD2,TRBV27,-,TRBJ2-1,TGTGCCAGCAGTTTGCCCCCTAGCGGGGGGGCCTATGAGCAGTTCTTC,CASSLPPSGGAYEQFF
-,TRBV28,once,TRBJ1-5,TGTGCCAGCAGTTTAGACGGGGCAGATCAGCCCCAGCATTTT,CASSLDGADQPQHF
-,TRBV19,once,TRBJ1-2,TGTGCCAGCTCACCCATGGGCCTAACGGTGACACGCTCTCACCCCACGCCTTATGGCTACACCTTC,CASSPMGLTVTRSHPTPYGYTF
TRBD2,TRBV6-1,-,TRBJ2-1,TGTGCCAGCTCGGGGGACTACTACTACAATGAGCAGTTCTTC,CASSGDYYYNEQFF
TRBD1,TRBV28,-,TRBJ2-1,TGTGCCAGCAGTTTAGGGACAGGGGGATACAATGAGCAGTTCTTC,CASSLGTGGYNEQFF
-,TRBV9,once,TRBJ2-2,TGTGCCAGCAGCGCCGGAGGGCAGGGGAACGCCGGGGAGCTGTTTTTT,CASSAGGQGNAGELFF
TRBD2,TRBV13,-,TRBJ2-7,TGTGCCAGCAGGACTAGCGGGAGCATAGACGAGCAGTACTTC,CASRTSGSIDEQYF
TRBD1,TRBV2,-,TRBJ1-4,TGTGCCAGCAGTCCTAGCCACAGGGGCGGAGGAGAAAAACTGTTTTTT,CASSPSHRGGGEKLFF
-,TRBV28,-,TRBJ1-4,TGTGCCAGCAGTTCAGGGTTGTACGGACCGTTTTTT,CASSSGLYGPFF
-,TRBV5-1,-,TRBJ1-1,TGCGCCAGCAGCTTAGGGGTAGGGAACGCTTTCTTT,CASSLGVGNAFF
TRBD1,TRBV19,-,TRBJ1-5,TGTGCCAGTAGTCCTTACAGGGGTGGCAATCAGCCCCAGCATTTT,CASSPYRGGNQPQHF
TRBD1,TRBV30,-,TRBJ1-2,TGTGCCTGGAGTGTATCTTCGACAGGGGTTTATGGCTACACCTTC,CAWSVSSTGVYGYTF
-,TRBV14,-,TRBJ1-4,TGTGCCAGCAGCCCGTTCGACGAGACTTCAAAACTGTTTTTT,CASSPFDETSKLFF
-,TRBV4-2,-,TRBJ2-7,TGTGCCAGCAGCCAGGGAACCCGGGGGTACGAGCAGTACTTC,CASSQGTRGYEQYF
TRBD2,TRBV2,-,TRBJ2-1,TGTGCCAGCAGTGCGTTGCGGGAGGTCGATGAGCAGTTCTTC,CASSALREVDEQFF
-,TRBV18,-,TRBJ1-2,TGTGCCAGCTCACCGAACCCTGCCGGAGCCAACTATGGCTACACCTTC,CASSPNPAGANYGYTF
-,TRBV27,-,TRBJ2-1,TGTGCCAGCAGCCACGGGACTTATGAGCAGTTCTTC,CASSHGTYEQFF
TRBD1,TRBV4-1,-,TRBJ1-2,TGCGCCAGCAGCCAAGATAGGGCAGGGGGGGGTCATGGCTACACCTTC,CASSQDRAGGGHGYTF
-,TRBV5-4,-,TRBJ2-7,TGTGCCAGCAGCCCGAGACAGGGAGGGCCCTACGAGCAGTACTTC,CASSPRQGGPYEQYF
TRBD1,TRBV10-3,-,TRBJ2-5,TGTGCCATCAGTCCGGGACAGCAAGAGACCCAGTACTTC,CAISPGQQETQYF
TRBD1,TRBV6-1,-,TRBJ1-2,TGTGCCAGCAGTAAGGGACAGACCAACTATGGCTACACCTTC,CASSKGQTNYGYTF
TRBD1,TRBV27,-,TRBJ2-2,TGTGCCAGCAGTTTACCCGGACAGGGACGAACTGGGGAGCTGTTTTTT,CASSLPGQGRTGELFF
-,TRBV5-8,few,TRBJ1-2,TGTGCCAGCAGCTTATCGCAGCCAACTAACTATGGCTACACCTTC,CASSLSQPTNYGYTF
-,TRBV30,once,TRBJ2-7,TGTGCCTGGAGTGTATCTGGGGCGGGCGAGCAGTACTTC,CAWSVSGAGEQYF
TRBD1,TRBV18,-,TRBJ1-1,TGTGCCAGCTCACCTATAGACAGGGCTGGCACTGAAGCTTTCTTT,CASSPIDRAGTEAFF
TRBD1,TRBV4-2,-,TRBJ2-7,TGTGCCAGCAGCCTAGGTGGGGACAGACCCTACGAGCAGTACTTC,CASSLGGDRPYEQYF
-,TRBV7-2,-,TRBJ2-7,TGTGCCAGCAGCTTTTTCGGGTACGAGCAGTACTTC,CASSFFGYEQYF
TRBD2,TRBV4-2,once,TRBJ2-2,TGTGCCAGCAGCCAAGCCGCGATTCGGGAGGCCGGGGAGCTGTTTTTT,CASSQAAIREAGELFF
TRBD2,TRBV28,-,TRBJ2-7,TGTGCCAGCAGTACTACGGGGGGACCTTACGAGCAGTACTTC,CASSTTGGPYEQYF
-,TRBV4-1,once,TRBJ1-5,TGCGCCAGCAGCCAAGGGGTCAGGGTAAGCGCCAATCAGCCCCAGCATTTT,CASSQGVRVSANQPQHF
TRBD1,TRBV6-6,-,TRBJ1-5,TGTGCCAGCAGAACCGGGACAGGGGCACCCAATCAGCCCCAGCATTTT,CASRTGTGAPNQPQHF
-,TRBV15,once,TRBJ2-5,TGTGCCACCAGCAGAGATACAAGGTGGAACTTC,CATSRDTRWNF
-,TRBV28,-,TRBJ2-7,TGTGCCAGCAGTTCAGGTAGGGAGCAGTACTTC,CASSSGREQYF
-,TRBV28,-,TRBJ1-5,TGTGCCAGCAGTTTAGGCGGACGCCGCCCCAGTCAGCCCCAGCATTTT,CASSLGGRRPSQPQHF
TRBD1,TRBV6-1,-,TRBJ2-1,TGTGCCAGCAGGGGGACAGGGGCCTCCTACAATGAGCAGTTCTTC,CASRGTGASYNEQFF
-,TRBV30,-,TRBJ1-4,TGTGCCTGGAGTGGGGGTCGAGGGGATGAAAAACTGTTTTTT,CAWSGGRGDEKLFF
-,TRBV27,-,TRBJ2-7,TGTGCCAGCAGCCAGGGCCCCTACGAGCAGTACTTC,CASSQGPYEQYF
TRBD1,TRBV6-5,few,TRBJ2-7,TGTGCCAGCAGTTACGGGACAGCTGCCCCCTACGAGCAGTACTTC,CASSYGTAAPYEQYF
-,TRBV5-5,-,TRBJ2-7,TGTGCCAGCAGTCACCCCACCGGCTACGAGCAGTACTTC,CASSHPTGYEQYF
TRBD1,TRBV30,-,TRBJ2-5,TGTGCCTGGAGTGTAGGGACAGGGGTCTCCCAAGAGACCCAGTACTTC,CAWSVGTGVSQETQYF
-,TRBV6-6,-,TRBJ2-1,TGTGCCAGCAGTTACTCGAATCATGAGCAGTTCTTC,CASSYSNHEQFF
TRBD1,TRBV5-1,-,TRBJ1-1,TGCGCCAGCAGCTTGGTTGGGACAGGGGGCTTGGGTGAAGCTTTCTTT,CASSLVGTGGLGEAFF
TRBD2,TRBV7-2,-,TRBJ2-5,TGTGCCAGCAGTCCGTCGGCCGTAACTAGCGTTCGCGGGGAGACCCAGTACTTC,CASSPSAVTSVRGETQYF
-,TRBV27,once,TRBJ2-7,TGTGCCAGCAGTGTCGGGAGCTCCTACGAGCAGTACTTC,CASSVGSSYEQYF
-,TRBV15,-,TRBJ1-2,TGTGCCACCAGCAGAGATGGGGAGAACTATGGCTACACCTTC,CATSRDGENYGYTF
TRBD1,TRBV27,-,TRBJ1-2,TGTGCCAGCAGTTTAAGGACAGGGGGTTTTCCTAACTATGGCTACACCTTC,CASSLRTGGFPNYGYTF
TRBD1,TRBV7-6,-,TRBJ2-7,TGTGCCAGCAGCCCCGGGACAGGGGGTTACGAGCAGTACTTC,CASSPGTGGYEQYF
-,TRBV19,-,TRBJ1-5,TGTGCCAGTAGGACCATACAGGGTCAGCCCCAGCATTTT,CASRTIQGQPQHF
TRBD2,TRBV9,once,TRBJ2-2,TGTGCCAGCGCGCGTTCAGCGGGAGGGAACACCGGGGAGCTGTTTTTT,CASARSAGGNTGELFF
-,TRBV11-2,-,TRBJ1-3,TGTGCCAGCAGCTGGCCCACAAACACCATATATTTT,CASSWPTNTIYF
TRBD1,TRBV28,-,TRBJ1-2,TGTGCCAGCAGTCCGAACCCGGACAGGGGGTATTTCTATGGCTACACCTTC,CASSPNPDRGYFYGYTF
-,TRBV6-6,-,TRBJ2-1,TGTGCCAGCAGTTACCTCACTCGGGGGATCAGCGATGAGCAGTTCTTC,CASSYLTRGISDEQFF